Detailed here is one TCR beta chain. Sequencing targeted expressed TCRB transcripts, as all isolated RNA had been reverse transcribed. Sequenced by immunoSEQ multiplex PCR; TCRdb stores in-frame clones only, minus some. The data show about 370,000 clones, with roughly 16% seen just once and 0.019% held by the top ten. CDR1 is SGHAT, CDR2 FQNNGV, per germline. V shed 4 bases, J shed 5 bases, and the junction held 8 bases outside the gene matches. The CDR3 is made up of 15 amino acids. The data originate from a study of beta chain features in type 1 diabetes. For the study at large: On cell yields, gender and age, patients and healthy donors were similar.

J is TRBJ2-5 and V is TRBV11-2; 9 bases align to TRBD1. This TCR came from a young woman in good health. Material: naive CD4+ T cells from blood. DNA of the CDR3: TGTGCCAGCAGCTGGGACAGGGATTTCGGGGAGACCCAGTACTTC. Protein product: CASSWDRDFGETQYF.